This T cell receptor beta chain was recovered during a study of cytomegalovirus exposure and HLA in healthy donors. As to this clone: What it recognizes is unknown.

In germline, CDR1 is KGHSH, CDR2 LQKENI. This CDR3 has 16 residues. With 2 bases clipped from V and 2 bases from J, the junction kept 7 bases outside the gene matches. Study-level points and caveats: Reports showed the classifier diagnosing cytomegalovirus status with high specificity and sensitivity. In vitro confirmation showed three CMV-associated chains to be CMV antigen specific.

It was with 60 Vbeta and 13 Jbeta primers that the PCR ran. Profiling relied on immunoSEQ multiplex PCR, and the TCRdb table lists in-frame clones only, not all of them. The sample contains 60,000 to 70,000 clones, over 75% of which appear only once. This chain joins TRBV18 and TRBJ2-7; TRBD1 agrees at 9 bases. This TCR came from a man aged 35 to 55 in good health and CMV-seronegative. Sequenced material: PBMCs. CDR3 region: CASSPFSGQGPYEQYF. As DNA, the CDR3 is TGTGCCAGCTCACCATTTAGTGGACAGGGGCCCTACGAGCAGTACTTC.